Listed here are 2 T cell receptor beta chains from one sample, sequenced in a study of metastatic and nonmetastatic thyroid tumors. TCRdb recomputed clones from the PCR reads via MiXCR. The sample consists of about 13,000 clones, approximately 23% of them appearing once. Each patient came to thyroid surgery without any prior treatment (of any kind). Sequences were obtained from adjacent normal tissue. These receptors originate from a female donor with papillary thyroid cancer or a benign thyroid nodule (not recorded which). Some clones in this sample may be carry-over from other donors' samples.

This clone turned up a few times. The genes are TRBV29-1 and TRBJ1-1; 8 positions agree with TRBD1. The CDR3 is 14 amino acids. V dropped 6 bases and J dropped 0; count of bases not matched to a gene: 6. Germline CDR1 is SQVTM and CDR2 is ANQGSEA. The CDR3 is CSVNRGGMNTEAFF. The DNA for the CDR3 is TGCAGCGTCAACAGGGGGGGCATGAACACTGAAGCTTTCTTT. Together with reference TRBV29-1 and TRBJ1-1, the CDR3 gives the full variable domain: SAVISQKPSRDICQRGTSLTIQCQVDSQVTMMFWYRQQPGQSLTLIATANQGSEATYESGFVIDKFPISRPNLTFSTLTVSNMSPEDSSIYLCSVNRGGMNTEAFFGQGTRLTVV.

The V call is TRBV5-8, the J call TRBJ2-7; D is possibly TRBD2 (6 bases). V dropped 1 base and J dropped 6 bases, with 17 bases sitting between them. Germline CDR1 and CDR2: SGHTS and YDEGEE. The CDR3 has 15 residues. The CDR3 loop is CASSLPGTLGGEQYF. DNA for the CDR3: TGTGCCAGCAGCTTGCCCGGGACCTTGGGAGGCGAGCAGTACTTC. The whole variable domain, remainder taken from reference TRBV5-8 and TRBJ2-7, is EAGVTQSPTHLIKTRGQQATLRCSPISGHTSVYWYQQALGLGLQFLLWYDEGEERNRGNFPPRFSGRQFPNYSSELNVNALELEDSALYLCASSLPGTLGGEQYFGPGTRLTVT.